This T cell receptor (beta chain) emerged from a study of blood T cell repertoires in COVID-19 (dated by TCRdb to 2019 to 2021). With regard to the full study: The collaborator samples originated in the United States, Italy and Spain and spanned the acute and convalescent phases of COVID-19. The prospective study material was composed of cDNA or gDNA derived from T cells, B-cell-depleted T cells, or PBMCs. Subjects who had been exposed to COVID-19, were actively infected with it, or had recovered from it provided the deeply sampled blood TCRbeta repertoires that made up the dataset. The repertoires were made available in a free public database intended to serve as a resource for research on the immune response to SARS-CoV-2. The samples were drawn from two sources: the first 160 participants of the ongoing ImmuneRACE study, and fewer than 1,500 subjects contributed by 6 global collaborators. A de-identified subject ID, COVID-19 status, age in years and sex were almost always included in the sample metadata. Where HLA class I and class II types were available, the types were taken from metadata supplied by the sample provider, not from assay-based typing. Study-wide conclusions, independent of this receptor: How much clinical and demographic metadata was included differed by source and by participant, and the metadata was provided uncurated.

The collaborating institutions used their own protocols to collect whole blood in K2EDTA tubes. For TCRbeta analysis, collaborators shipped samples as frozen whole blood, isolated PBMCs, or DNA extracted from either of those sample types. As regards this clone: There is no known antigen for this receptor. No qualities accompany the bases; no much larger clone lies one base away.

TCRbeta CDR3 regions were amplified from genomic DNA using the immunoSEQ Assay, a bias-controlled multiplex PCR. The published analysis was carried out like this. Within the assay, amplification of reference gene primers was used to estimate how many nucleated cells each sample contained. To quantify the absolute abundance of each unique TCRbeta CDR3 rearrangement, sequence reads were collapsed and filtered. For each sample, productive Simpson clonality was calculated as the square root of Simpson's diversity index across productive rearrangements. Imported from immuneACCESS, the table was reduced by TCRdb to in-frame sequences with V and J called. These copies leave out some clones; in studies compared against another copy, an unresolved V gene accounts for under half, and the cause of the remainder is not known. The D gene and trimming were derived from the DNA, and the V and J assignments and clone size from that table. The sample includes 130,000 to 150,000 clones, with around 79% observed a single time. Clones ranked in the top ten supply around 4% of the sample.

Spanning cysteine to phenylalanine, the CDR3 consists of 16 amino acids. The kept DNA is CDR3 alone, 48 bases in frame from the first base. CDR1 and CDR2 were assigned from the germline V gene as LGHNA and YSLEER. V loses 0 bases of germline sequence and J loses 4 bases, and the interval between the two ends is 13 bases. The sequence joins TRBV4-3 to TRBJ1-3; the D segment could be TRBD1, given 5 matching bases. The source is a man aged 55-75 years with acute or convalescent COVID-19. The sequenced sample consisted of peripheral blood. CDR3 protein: CASSQDRAGNGNTIYF. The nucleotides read TGCGCCAGCAGCCAAGACCGGGCAGGGAACGGAAACACCATATATTTT.